The present T cell receptor (beta chain) was sequenced within a study of T cell repertoires in cytomegalovirus infection. For the study at large: The public TCR beta signatures pointed to both CMV infection and matching HLA type. Overall study results and limits: Accumulated public TCR beta family frequency recognized individuals carrying CMV together with the relevant HLA. CMV-specific TCR beta clonotypes restricted by HLA-C were the ones dominating the ex vivo response.

This clonotype was picked up one time. Its matching antigen is unknown. Likely a read error: the CDR3 ends without its conserved phenylalanine or tryptophan. Trimming cost V 4 bases and J 4 bases; bases outside gene matches: 6. This CDR3 has 16 amino acids. From the reads, TCRdb called clonotypes with MiXCR, one entry per CDR3 protein. Here the sample spans approximately 730,000 distinct CDR3 sequences, under 35% being singletons. The source was cultured CD8+ T cells from PBMCs, collected from culture after CMV antigen stimulation. This chain links TRBV12-3 or TRBV12-4 with TRBJ2-3, with TRBD2 matching 12 bases. This TCR was sampled from a human donor in good health (CMV status not recorded). Some clones in this sample may be carry-over from other donors' samples. Here the CDR3 DNA reads TGTGCCAGCAGTTCCCCCCTAGCGGGGGGGCCAGATACGCAGTATTCT. Protein sequence: CASSSPLAGGPDTQYS.